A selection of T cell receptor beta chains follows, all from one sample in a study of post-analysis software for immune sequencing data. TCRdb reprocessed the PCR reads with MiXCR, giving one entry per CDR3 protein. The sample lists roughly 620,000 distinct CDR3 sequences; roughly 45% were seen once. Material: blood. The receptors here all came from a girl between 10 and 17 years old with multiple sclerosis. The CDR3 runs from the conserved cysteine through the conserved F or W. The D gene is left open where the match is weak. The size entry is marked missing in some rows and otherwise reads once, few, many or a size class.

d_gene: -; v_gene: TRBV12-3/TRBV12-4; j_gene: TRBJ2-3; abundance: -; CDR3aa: CASSPTGPDTQYF; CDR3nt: TGTGCCAGCAGCCCCACAGGGCCAGATACGCAGTATTTT
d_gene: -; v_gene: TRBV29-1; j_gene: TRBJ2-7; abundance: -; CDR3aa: CSVGPRATSLNSYEQYF; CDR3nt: TGCAGCGTCGGACCTAGGGCAACCAGCCTTAACTCCTACGAGCAGTACTTC
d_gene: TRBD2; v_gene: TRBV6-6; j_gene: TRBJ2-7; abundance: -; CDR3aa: CASSYSSGRAYEQYF; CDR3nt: TGTGCCAGCAGTTACTCTAGCGGGAGGGCCTACGAGCAGTACTTC
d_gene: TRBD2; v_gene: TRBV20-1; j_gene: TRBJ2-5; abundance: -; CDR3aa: CSAPDLAGPLRAQYF; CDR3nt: TGCAGCGCTCCTGATCTAGCGGGCCCCCTCAGGGCCCAGTACTTC
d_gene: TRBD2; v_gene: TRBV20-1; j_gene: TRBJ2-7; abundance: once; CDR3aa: CSARLAERSSYEQYF; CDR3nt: TGCAGTGCGAGACTAGCGGAAAGGAGCTCCTACGAGCAGTACTTC
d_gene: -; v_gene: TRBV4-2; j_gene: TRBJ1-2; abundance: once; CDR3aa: CASSRNRESYGYTF; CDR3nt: TGTGCCAGCAGCCGGAACAGGGAGAGCTATGGCTACACCTTC
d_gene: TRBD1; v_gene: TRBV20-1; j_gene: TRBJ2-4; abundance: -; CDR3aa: CSARGYRGCRNIQYF; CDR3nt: TGCAGTGCTAGAGGGTACAGGGGGTGCAGGAACATTCAGTACTTC
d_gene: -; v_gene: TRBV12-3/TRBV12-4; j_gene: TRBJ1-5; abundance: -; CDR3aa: CASSSLSARQPQHF; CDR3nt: TGTGCCAGCAGTTCTCTTTCAGCGCGACAGCCCCAGCATTTT
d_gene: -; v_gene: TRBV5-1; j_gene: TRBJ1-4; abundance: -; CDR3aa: CASSPGTLNEKLFF; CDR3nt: TGCGCCAGCAGCCCTGGGACACTTAATGAAAAACTGTTTTTT
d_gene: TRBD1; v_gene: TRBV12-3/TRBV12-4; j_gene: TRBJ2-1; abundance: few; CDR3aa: CASRPDRDDNEQFF; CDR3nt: TGTGCCAGCAGACCGGACAGGGACGACAATGAGCAGTTCTTC
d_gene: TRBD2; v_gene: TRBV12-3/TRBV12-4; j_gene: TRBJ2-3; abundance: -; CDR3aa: CASSFRLAARHLSADTQYF; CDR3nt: TGTGCCAGCAGTTTCCGACTAGCGGCTAGACACCTCAGCGCAGATACGCAGTATTTT
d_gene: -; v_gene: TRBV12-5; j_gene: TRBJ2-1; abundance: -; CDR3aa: CASGSGLRSYNEQFF; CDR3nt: TGTGCTAGTGGTTCGGGTCTTCGCTCCTACAATGAGCAGTTCTTC
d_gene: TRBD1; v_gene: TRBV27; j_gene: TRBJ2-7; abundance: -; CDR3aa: CASSTTDRNPYEQYF; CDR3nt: TGTGCCAGCAGTACTACGGACAGGAATCCCTACGAGCAGTACTTC
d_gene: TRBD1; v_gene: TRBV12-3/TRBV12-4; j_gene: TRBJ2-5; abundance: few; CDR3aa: CASSFGQGAETQYF; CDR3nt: TGTGCCAGCAGTTTTGGACAGGGGGCAGAGACCCAGTACTTC
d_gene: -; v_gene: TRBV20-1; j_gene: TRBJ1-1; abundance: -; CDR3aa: CSAPRVGGSNTEAFF; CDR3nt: TGCAGTGCCCCGCGAGTAGGAGGGTCGAACACTGAAGCTTTCTTT
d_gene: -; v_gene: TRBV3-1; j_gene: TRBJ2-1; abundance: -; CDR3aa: CASSQVSFGEQFF; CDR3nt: TGTGCCAGCAGCCAAGTAAGCTTTGGTGAGCAGTTCTTC
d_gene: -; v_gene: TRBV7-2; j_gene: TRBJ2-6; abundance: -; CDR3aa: CASLGGAGANALTF; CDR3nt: TGTGCCAGCCTGGGGGGGGCTGGGGCCAACGCCCTGACTTTC
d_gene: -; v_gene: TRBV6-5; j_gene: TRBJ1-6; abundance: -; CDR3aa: CASSYTGLDSPLHF; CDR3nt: TGTGCCAGCAGTTACACGGGGCTTGATTCACCCCTTCACTTT
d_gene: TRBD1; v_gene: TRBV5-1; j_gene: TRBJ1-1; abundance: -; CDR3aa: CASSLALTGLRGNTEAFF; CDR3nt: TGCGCCAGCAGCTTGGCCTTGACAGGGCTCCGAGGGAACACTGAAGCTTTCTTT
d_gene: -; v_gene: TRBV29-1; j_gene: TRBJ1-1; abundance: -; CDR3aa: CSVGGTEAFF; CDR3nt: TGCAGCGTTGGGGGCACTGAAGCTTTCTTT
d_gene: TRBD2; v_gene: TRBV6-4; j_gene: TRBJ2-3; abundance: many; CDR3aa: CASSTTSGVADTQYF; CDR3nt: TGTGCCAGCAGTACGACTAGCGGGGTCGCAGATACGCAGTATTTT
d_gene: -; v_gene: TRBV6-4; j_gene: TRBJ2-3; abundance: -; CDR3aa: CASSDSRASDVATQYF; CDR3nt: TGTGCCAGCAGTGACTCGAGGGCTAGCGACGTGGCTACGCAGTATTTT
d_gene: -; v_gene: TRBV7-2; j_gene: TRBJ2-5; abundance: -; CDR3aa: CASSLAVAQYF; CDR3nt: TGTGCCAGCAGCCTAGCTGTGGCCCAGTACTTC
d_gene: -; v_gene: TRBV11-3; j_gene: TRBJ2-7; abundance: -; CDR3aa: CASSLEGMRYQGYNEQYF; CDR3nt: TGTGCCAGCAGCTTAGAGGGTATGAGGTATCAGGGCTACAATGAGCAGTACTTC
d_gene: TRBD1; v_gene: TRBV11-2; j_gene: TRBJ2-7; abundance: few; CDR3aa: CASSFGTEAYEQYF; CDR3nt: TGTGCCAGCAGCTTTGGGACAGAAGCCTACGAGCAGTACTTC
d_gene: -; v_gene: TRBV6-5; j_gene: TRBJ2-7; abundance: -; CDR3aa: CASSRDFSGEQYF; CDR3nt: TGTGCCAGCAGCAGGGACTTTTCGGGCGAGCAGTACTTC
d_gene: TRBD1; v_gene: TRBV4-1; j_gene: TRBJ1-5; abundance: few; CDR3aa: CASSPTPGQGRDQPQHF; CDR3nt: TGCGCCAGCAGCCCGACCCCGGGACAGGGGCGAGATCAGCCCCAGCATTTT
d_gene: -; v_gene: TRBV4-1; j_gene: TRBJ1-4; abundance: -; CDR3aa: CASSQMGGANEKLFF; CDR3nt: TGCGCCAGCAGCCAAATGGGGGGAGCGAATGAAAAACTGTTTTTT
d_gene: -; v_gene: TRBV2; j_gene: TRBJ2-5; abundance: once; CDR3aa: CASSETGVAQYF; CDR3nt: TGTGCCAGCAGTGAGACGGGGGTGGCCCAGTACTTC
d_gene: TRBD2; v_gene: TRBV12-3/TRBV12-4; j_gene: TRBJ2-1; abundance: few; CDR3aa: CASRSGGFYNEQFF; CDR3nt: TGTGCCAGCCGTTCCGGGGGGTTCTACAATGAGCAGTTCTTC
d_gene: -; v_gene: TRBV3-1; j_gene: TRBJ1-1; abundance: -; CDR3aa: CASSFAGTTEAFF; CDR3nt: TGTGCCAGCAGCTTCGCGGGGACCACTGAAGCTTTCTTT
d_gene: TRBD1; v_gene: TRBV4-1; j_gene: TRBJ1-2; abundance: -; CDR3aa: CASSRGQANYGYTF; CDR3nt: TGTGCCAGCAGCCGCGGACAGGCAAACTATGGCTACACCTTC
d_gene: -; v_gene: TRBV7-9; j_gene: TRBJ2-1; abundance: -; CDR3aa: CASSTLEVPDEQFF; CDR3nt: TGTGCCAGCAGCACCCTAGAGGTACCGGATGAGCAGTTCTTC
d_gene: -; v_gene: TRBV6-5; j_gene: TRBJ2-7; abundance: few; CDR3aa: CASSPNSGSYEQYF; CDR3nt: TGTGCCAGCAGCCCAAACAGTGGGTCCTACGAGCAGTACTTC
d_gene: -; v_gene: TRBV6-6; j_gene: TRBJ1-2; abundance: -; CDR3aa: CASSAPGDGYTF; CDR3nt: TGTGCCAGCAGCGCCCCAGGGGATGGCTACACCTTC
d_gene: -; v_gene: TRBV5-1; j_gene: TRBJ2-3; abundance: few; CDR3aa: CASSPIQGADTQYF; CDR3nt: TGCGCCAGCAGCCCCATACAGGGCGCAGATACGCAGTATTTT
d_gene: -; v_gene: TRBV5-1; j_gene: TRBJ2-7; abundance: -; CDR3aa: CASSLEENFSYEQYF; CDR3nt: TGCGCCAGCAGCTTGGAAGAGAATTTCTCCTACGAGCAGTACTTC